This TCR beta chain was identified during a study of CD8 T cells in Susac syndrome. V lost 5 bases and J lost 2; bases outside the gene matches: 2. The CDR3 sequence is 15 residues long. Germline CDR1 and CDR2: MDHEN and SYDVKM. About 0.45 to 1 ug RNA was reverse transcribed with random hexamers. A single record per CDR3 protein comes from TCRdb applying MiXCR to the immunoSEQ multiplex PCR reads. The table lists about 210,000 distinct CDR3 sequences, 94% of them singletons. This sequence was found in a human donor with Susac syndrome. Material: CD4+ T cells from PBMCs. This sequence joins TRBV28 and TRBJ2-1, with 11 bases identical to TRBD2. The CDR3 DNA is TGTGCCAGCAGTGGACTAGCGGGCACCTACAATGAGCAGTTCTTC. Protein: CASSGLAGTYNEQFF.